This T cell receptor beta chain is drawn from a study of blood T cell repertoires in COVID-19. The wider study: Spain, Italy and the United States supplied samples that represented acute and convalescent COVID-19. T cells, B-cell-depleted T cells, or PBMCs provided the cDNA or gDNA that served as material.

The CDR3 runs to 13 residues. Germline CDR1 SGHVS, CDR2 FNYEAQ. Trimming took 5 bases from V and 11 from J; bases not matched to a gene: 3. This clone has just one count. How the authors handled the data: Amplification with reference gene primers provided the estimates of nucleated cell counts. Libraries were prepared by immunoSEQ multiplex PCR; TCRdb keeps only in-frame clonotypes and omits some of them. The V and J calls and clone size are taken from that table; D and trimming were inferred from the DNA. Among 250,000 or so clones listed, 86% were seen once. The sequenced sample was peripheral blood. The chain has TRBV7-6 and TRBJ1-6; 10 bases match TRBD1. The receptor's source is a woman in her twenties or thirties with active or convalescent COVID-19. The CDR3 region is CASSQGQGTPLHF. CDR3 bases: TGTGCCAGCAGCCAGGGACAGGGGACACCCCTCCACTTT.